The 2 T cell receptor beta chains in this list originate from one sample, sequenced in a study of cytomegalovirus exposure and HLA in healthy donors. The data were produced by immunoSEQ multiplex PCR, yet TCRdb's version contains in-frame clones alone and is incomplete. In the table there are 150,000 to 180,000 clones, around 83% of which are singletons. Sequenced material: PBMCs. All receptors derive from a human donor in good health.

The gene calls are TRBV7-9 and TRBJ1-1, with D perhaps TRBD1 (5 bases). Between the trimmed V and J ends, which lost 0 bases and 5 bases, there was a span of 10 bases. Germline CDR1 SEHNR, CDR2 FQNEAQ (reference sequence). This CDR3 spans 14 amino acids. CDR3 nucleotides: TGTGCCAGCAGCTTAGCTGGGAAGGGGACTGAAGCTTTCTTT. This sequence encodes CASSLAGKGTEAFF.

The rearrangement joins TRBV27 to TRBJ2-1, with TRBD2 identical over 15 bases. From germline, CDR1 is MNHEY and CDR2 SMNVEV (reference sequence). The J segment lost 2 bases and the V segment lost 10 bases, leaving 15 bases of the junction unmatched. The CDR3 consists of 19 residues. The CDR3: CANTLVGLAGGQPYNEQFF. The CDR3 DNA is TGTGCCAACACTTTGGTGGGACTAGCGGGAGGCCAACCCTACAATGAGCAGTTCTTC.